This TCR beta chain was captured by sequencing in a study of blood T cell repertoires in COVID-19. This clone was picked up a small number of times. Produced via immunoSEQ multiplex PCR; TCRdb's table is partial and in-frame only. The table has 130,000 to 150,000 clones, around 84% seen once. The junction had 7 bases not matched to a gene; V was cut back by 8 bases and J by 2 bases. The CDR3 sequence is 14 residues long. In germline, CDR1 is KGHDR, CDR2 SFDVKD. The TCR was taken from a man aged 55 to 70 with active or convalescent COVID-19. The chain has TRBV24-1 and TRBJ2-7; 8 bases agree with TRBD1. What was sequenced was peripheral blood. CDR3 protein: CATKGQGWAYEQYF. The CDR3 bases are TGTGCCACCAAAGGACAGGGTTGGGCCTACGAGCAGTACTTC.